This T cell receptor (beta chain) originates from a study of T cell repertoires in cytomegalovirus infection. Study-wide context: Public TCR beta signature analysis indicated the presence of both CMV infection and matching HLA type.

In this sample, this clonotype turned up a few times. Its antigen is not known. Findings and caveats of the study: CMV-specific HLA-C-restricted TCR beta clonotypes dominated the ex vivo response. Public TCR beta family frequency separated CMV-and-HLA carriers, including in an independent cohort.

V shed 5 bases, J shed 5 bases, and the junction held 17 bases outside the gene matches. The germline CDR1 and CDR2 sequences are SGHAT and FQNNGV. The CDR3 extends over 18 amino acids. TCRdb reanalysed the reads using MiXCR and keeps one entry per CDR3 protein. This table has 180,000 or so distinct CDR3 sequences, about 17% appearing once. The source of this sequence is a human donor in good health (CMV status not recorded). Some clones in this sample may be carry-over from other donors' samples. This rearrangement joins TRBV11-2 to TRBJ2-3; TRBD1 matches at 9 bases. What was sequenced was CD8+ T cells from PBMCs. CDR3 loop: CASSAIPGQGNTIDTQYF. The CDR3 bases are TGTGCCAGCAGCGCCATCCCGGGACAGGGAAACACAATAGATACGCAGTATTTT.